The 26 T cell receptor beta chains given below trace back to one sample, sequenced in a study of blood T cell repertoires in COVID-19. Some clones are missing from TCRdb's copy, which holds only in-frame ones; the method was immunoSEQ multiplex PCR. The sample has hundreds of thousands of clones, 70% to 85% seen once; the top ten hold roughly 4.6%. Sequenced sample: peripheral blood. The receptors originated from a woman older than 75 with active or convalescent COVID-19.

The V and J genes are TRBV30 and TRBJ1-5; 8 bases fit TRBD1. V was clipped by 5 bases and J by 6 bases; unmatched bases: 6. Germline loops: CDR1 GTSNPN, CDR2 SVGIG (reference sequence). CDR3 length: 13 residues. The CDR3 DNA is TGTGCCTGGGGACAGGGTAGTAGTCAGCCCCAGCATTTT. This codes for CAWGQGSSQPQHF.

The rearrangement uses TRBV7-2 and TRBJ1-6, with a weak D call TRBD1 (6 bases). The V gene lost 5 bases and the J gene lost 10 bases, with 12 bases spanning the gap. The CDR3 runs to 13 residues. Germline CDR1 SGHTA, CDR2 FQGNSA. The CDR3 protein is CASSGQRGSPLHF. In nucleotides, the CDR3 is TGTGCCAGCAGCGGACAGCGGGGGTCACCCCTCCACTTT.

The V gene is TRBV5-1, the J gene TRBJ2-7; 10 bases are a match to TRBD2. CDR1 and CDR2 (germline): SGHRS, YFSETQ. Trimming removed 5 bases from V and 4 bases from J; junction bases left unmatched: 9. The CDR3 runs to 15 residues. In nucleotides, the CDR3 is TGCGCCAGCAGGTTAGGGACTAGCGAAATGTACGAGCAGTACTTC. Protein product: CASRLGTSEMYEQYF. Complete variable domain (other parts from reference TRBV5-1 and TRBJ2-7): KAGVTQTPRYLIKTRGQQVTLSCSPISGHRSVSWYQQTPGQGLQFLFEYFSETQRNKGNFPGRFSGRQFSNSRSEMNVSTLELGDSALYLCASRLGTSEMYEQYFGPGTRLTVT.

The chain joins TRBV2 to TRBJ2-1; 12 bases are a match to TRBD2. The germline gives CDR1 SNHLY, CDR2 FYNNEI. The CDR3 has 15 residues. V was clipped by 5 bases and J by 5 bases; unmatched bases: 4. Here the CDR3 reads CASSPSSGGDNEQFF. As DNA, the CDR3 is TGTGCCAGCAGTCCCTCTAGCGGGGGGGACAATGAGCAGTTCTTC.

The chain links TRBV2 to TRBJ1-2; D might be TRBD1 (6 bases). Germline assignment: CDR1 SNHLY and CDR2 FYNNEI. The CDR3 extends over 13 amino acids. Trimming stripped 4 bases from V and 8 bases from J, with 14 bases between. The chain's CDR3 is CASSAYREGGYTF. DNA for the CDR3: TGTGCCAGCAGTGCGTACAGGGAGGGCGGCTACACCTTC.

This chain uses TRBV3-1 (or the pseudogene TRBV3-2) with TRBJ1-5; no clear D gene. This CDR3 spans 14 amino acids. Per the germline V gene, CDR1 is LGHDT and CDR2 is YNNKEL (reference sequence). V was cut by 1 base and J by 3 bases, with 7 bases left in between. CDR3 bases: TGTGCCAGCAGCCAAGGTCGGGTCAATCAGCCCCAGCATTTT. This translates into CASSQGRVNQPQHF.

The V gene is TRBV4-1, the J gene TRBJ1-2; D is possibly TRBD1 (6 bases). V was shortened by 4 bases and J by 1 base, with 19 bases between the two germline ends. CDR1 MGHRA and CDR2 YSYEKL come from the germline V gene. This CDR3 is 17 amino acids long. CDR3 coding DNA: TGCGCCAGCAGCCCTCACAGTGGGGGCAGGATTAACTATGGCTACACCTTC. Amino acid sequence: CASSPHSGGRINYGYTF.

J is TRBJ1-5 and V is TRBV28, with D perhaps matching TRBD1 (6 bases). The CDR3 has 13 amino acids. Trimming removed 10 bases from V and 5 bases from J, with 15 bases in between. Germline CDR1 reads MDHEN; CDR2 reads SYDVKM. The CDR3 nucleotides read TGTGCCACACAAAAGGGGGGGGATCAGCCCCAGCATTTT. It codes for CATQKGGDQPQHF.

The chain carries TRBV14 and TRBJ1-1; D possibly corresponds to TRBD1 (5 bases). V was cut by 1 base and J by 0 bases, with 15 bases left in between. There are 17 residues in the CDR3. Germline V lookup: CDR1 SGHDN, CDR2 FVKESK. The CDR3 DNA is TGTGCCAGCAGCCAAGGGACAATGGGGATTATGAACACTGAAGCTTTCTTT. Translated, it gives CASSQGTMGIMNTEAFF.

J is TRBJ1-6 and V is TRBV28; D not resolved. V lost 8 bases and J lost 10, with 21 bases in between. The CDR3 runs to 15 residues. Looked up from germline, CDR1 is MDHEN and CDR2 is SYDVKM. DNA of the CDR3: TGTGCCAGCCTTCCCCTGCCCCGGGGAGGGTCACCCCTCCACTTT. It specifies CASLPLPRGGSPLHF.

This clone was found a few times. J is TRBJ2-2 and V is TRBV5-1; a weak D match, TRBD1 (5 bases). V gave up 4 bases and J gave up 5 bases, with 9 bases separating them. From germline, CDR1 is SGHRS and CDR2 YFSETQ. This CDR3 contains 13 residues. The CDR3 nucleotides are TGCGCCAGCAGCACCGACAGAACCGGGGAGCTGTTTTTT. Its protein product is CASSTDRTGELFF.

The genes are TRBV9 and TRBJ1-3; 7 bases are shared with TRBD1. The length of the CDR3 is 14 residues. Germline CDR1 is SGDLS and CDR2 is YYNGEE. The V segment lost 2 bases and the J segment 2 bases; nucleotides outside the gene matches: 1. The CDR3 nucleotides read TGTGCCAGCAGCGTGGGACAGACTGGAAACACCATATATTTT. Its translation is CASSVGQTGNTIYF.

CDR3 DNA: TGTGCCAGCAGCTTGGCCGGGAGTAACACTGAAGCTTTCTTT. Translated, it gives CASSLAGSNTEAFF. V is TRBV5-4 and J is TRBJ1-1, with no clear D. The CDR3 runs to 14 residues. V was trimmed by 0 bases and J by 2 bases, leaving 8 bases between them. The V gene's germline CDR1 is SGHNT and CDR2 YYREEE (reference sequence).

The V and J genes are TRBV6-1 and TRBJ2-7, with D hard to call. V was cut by 1 base and J by 2 bases, with 9 bases left in between. This CDR3 has 14 amino acids. Per the germline V gene, CDR1 is MNHNS and CDR2 is SASEGT. This CDR3 reads CASSEDGGTYEQYF. CDR3 sequence (DNA): TGTGCCAGCAGTGAAGATGGCGGAACCTACGAGCAGTACTTC.

The chain joins TRBV6-4 to TRBJ1-5; D is unresolved. The V gene's germline CDR1 is MRHNA and CDR2 SNTAGT. V shed 8 bases and J shed 0 bases, with 8 bases lying between them. The CDR3 loop spans 13 amino acids. The CDR3 reads CASGLDSNQPQHF. The CDR3 DNA follows: TGTGCCAGCGGCCTCGATAGCAATCAGCCCCAGCATTTT.

Only a few counts were recorded for this clone. The V gene is TRBV3-1 (or the pseudogene TRBV3-2), the J gene TRBJ2-6; 11 bases align to TRBD2. Unmatched junction bases numbered 4, after V lost 3 bases and J lost 0 bases. Germline lookup yields CDR1 LGHDT and CDR2 YNNKEL (reference sequence). CDR3 length: 18 amino acids. The CDR3 protein is CASSQGTSGSSGANVLTF. CDR3 nucleotide sequence: TGTGCCAGCAGCCAGGGGACTAGCGGAAGCTCTGGGGCCAACGTCCTGACTTTC.

This clone was picked up a small number of times. The chain is built from TRBV3-1 (or the pseudogene TRBV3-2) and TRBJ2-7, with TRBD2 identical over 10 bases. This CDR3 is built from 15 residues. V was clipped by 4 bases and J by 3 bases; unmatched bases: 6. From germline, CDR1 is LGHDT and CDR2 YNNKEL (reference sequence). As DNA, the CDR3 is TGTGCCAGCAGCCGAGTACTAGCGGGAAACTACGAGCAGTACTTC. The encoded protein is CASSRVLAGNYEQYF.

In this sample, this clone turned up a few times. V usage is TRBV5-4 and J usage is TRBJ1-1; perhaps TRBD1 as D (5 bases). The germline gives CDR1 SGHNT, CDR2 YYREEE (reference sequence). The V end lost 3 bases, the J end lost 0 bases, and 12 bases lay between the germline ends. The CDR3 extends over 15 amino acids. Here the CDR3 DNA reads TGTGCCAGCAGCTCCGGGACTCTGATGAACACTGAAGCTTTCTTT. Residues: CASSSGTLMNTEAFF.

The chain joins TRBV7-9 to TRBJ1-1; maybe TRBD1 (6 bases). Trimming took off 4 bases at V and 6 bases at J, with 12 bases between the two ends. This CDR3 spans 13 amino acids. Germline CDR1 reads SEHNR; CDR2 reads FQNEAQ (reference sequence). CDR3 in amino acids: CASSSRGSAEAFF. The DNA of the CDR3 is TGTGCCAGCAGCTCCAGGGGTTCGGCTGAAGCTTTCTTT.

A single count supports this clone. The chain couples TRBV4-1 to TRBJ2-1, with 7 positions matching TRBD2. V lost 0 bases and J lost 2; bases outside the gene matches: 4. The CDR3 loop spans 16 amino acids. Germline V gives CDR1 MGHRA, CDR2 YSYEKL. CDR3 loop: CASSQDRTRAYNEQFF. The CDR3 nucleotides read TGCGCCAGCAGCCAAGATAGGACTAGAGCCTACAATGAGCAGTTCTTC.

The genes are TRBV5-1 and TRBJ1-3; 9 bases match TRBD1. The length of the CDR3 is 16 residues. CDR1 SGHRS and CDR2 YFSETQ come from the germline V gene. V trimming: 4 bases; J trimming: 2 bases; junction bases outside the gene matches: 7. Written as DNA, the CDR3 is TGCGCCAGCAGCGCCGGGACAGGGAGACCTGGAAACACCATATATTTT. Encoded protein: CASSAGTGRPGNTIYF. The complete variable domain, with remaining parts taken from reference TRBV5-1 and TRBJ1-3, reads KAGVTQTPRYLIKTRGQQVTLSCSPISGHRSVSWYQQTPGQGLQFLFEYFSETQRNKGNFPGRFSGRQFSNSRSEMNVSTLELGDSALYLCASSAGTGRPGNTIYFGEGSWLTVV.

The V gene is TRBV19, the J gene TRBJ2-7, with 12 bases identical to TRBD1. Germline V gene sequence: CDR1 LNHDA, CDR2 SQIVND (reference sequence). Unmatched junction bases numbered 2, after V lost 5 bases and J lost 0 bases. The CDR3 has 15 amino acids. Here the CDR3 reads CASSRDRGHSYEQYF. CDR3 coding DNA: TGTGCCAGTAGTCGGGACAGGGGGCACTCCTACGAGCAGTACTTC.

The rearrangement links TRBV7-9 to TRBJ2-7; TRBD2 matches at 9 bases. CDR1 SEHNR and CDR2 FQNEAQ come from the germline V gene (reference sequence). V lost 2 bases to trimming and J lost 5 bases; unmatched junction nucleotides: 7. The CDR3 is 15 residues long. The CDR3 coding sequence is TGTGCCAGCAGCTTATCGGCGGGAGGGCCGCACGAGCAGTACTTC. Its translation: CASSLSAGGPHEQYF.

This chain links TRBV5-1 with TRBJ1-1; TRBD1 aligns across 9 bases. Per the germline V gene, CDR1 is SGHRS and CDR2 is YFSETQ. CDR3 size: 14 residues. The ends lost 3 bases at V and 4 bases at J; junction bases unmatched: 4. CDR3 sequence (DNA): TGCGCCAGCAGCTCGACAGGGGGAGTCACTGAAGCTTTCTTT. It is translated as CASSSTGGVTEAFF.

The gene calls are TRBV5-1 and TRBJ2-1; 8 bases map to TRBD1. Trimming at V came to 4 bases and at J to 4 bases, leaving 7 bases not matched to a gene. The germline V gene has CDR1 SGHRS and CDR2 YFSETQ. CDR3 size: 15 residues. The CDR3 sequence is CASSAPTGGYNEQFF. In nucleotides, the CDR3 is TGCGCCAGCAGCGCCCCAACAGGGGGGTACAATGAGCAGTTCTTC. Based on the CDR3 plus reference TRBV5-1 and TRBJ2-1, the full variable domain is KAGVTQTPRYLIKTRGQQVTLSCSPISGHRSVSWYQQTPGQGLQFLFEYFSETQRNKGNFPGRFSGRQFSNSRSEMNVSTLELGDSALYLCASSAPTGGYNEQFFGPGTRLTVL.

CDR3 coding DNA: TGTGCCAGCAGTCCCCTGGCAGCTAACTATGGCTACACCTTC. Its protein is CASSPLAANYGYTF. The rearrangement uses TRBV6-5 and TRBJ1-2, with unresolved D. The germline V gene encodes CDR1 MNHEY and CDR2 SVGAGI. The V gene lost 5 bases and the J gene lost 0 bases, with 10 bases spanning the gap. The length of the CDR3 is 14 residues.